This TCR beta chain was found in a study of OX40 agonist ivuxolimab in advanced cancers. Overall study: A male proportion of just over 80% was recorded, with mean age about 54 years and range roughly 23 to 85. The study reported partial responses in three patients: one hepatocellular carcinoma, two cutaneous melanoma. Prior therapy, whether anti-PD-1, anti-PD-L1 or anti-CTLA-4, was allowed, and 40% had some.

Blood draws occurred at baseline, cycle 4 day 1, and cycle 7 day 1. This clone was recorded only once. Data came from immunoSEQ multiplex PCR; TCRdb stores just in-frame clones and leaves some out. This sample has roughly 79,000 clones, with under 90% found just once. In germline, CDR1 is MDHEN, CDR2 SYDVKM. V gave up 4 bases and J gave up 4 bases; unmatched junction bases: 13. The CDR3 covers 17 residues. The sample in question was CD4+ or CD8+ T cells sorted from blood, obtained in a trial of the OX40 agonist ivuxolimab. The source is an adult with an advanced solid tumor such as melanoma, head and neck, liver or kidney cancer. The genes are TRBV28 and TRBJ2-5; 9 nucleotides align to TRBD2. This CDR3 reads CASSSWGGGGEGETQYF. The CDR3 nucleotides read TGTGCCAGCAGTTCTTGGGGCGGGGGGGGCGAAGGAGAGACCCAGTACTTC.